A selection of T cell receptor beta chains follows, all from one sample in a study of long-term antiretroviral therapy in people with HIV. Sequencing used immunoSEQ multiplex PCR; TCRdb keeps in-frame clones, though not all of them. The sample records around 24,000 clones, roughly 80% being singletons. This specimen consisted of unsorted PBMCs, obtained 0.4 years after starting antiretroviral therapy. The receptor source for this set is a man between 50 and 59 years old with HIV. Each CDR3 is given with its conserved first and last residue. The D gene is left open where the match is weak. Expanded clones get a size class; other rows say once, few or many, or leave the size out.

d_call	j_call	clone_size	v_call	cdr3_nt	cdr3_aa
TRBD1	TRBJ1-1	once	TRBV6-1	TGTGCCAGCAGGAGCCGGGACAGTTACACTGAAGCTTTCTTT	CASRSRDSYTEAFF
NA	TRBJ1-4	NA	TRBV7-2	TGTGCCAGCAGCCCCCGTCTCATAGGCAATGAAAAACTGTTTTTT	CASSPRLIGNEKLFF
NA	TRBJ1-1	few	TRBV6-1	TGTGCCAGCAGTGAACGGGTAGGCACTGAAGCTTTCTTT	CASSERVGTEAFF
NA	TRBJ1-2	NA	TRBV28	TGTGCCAGCAGTTTAGCGGAATATGGCTACACCTTC	CASSLAEYGYTF
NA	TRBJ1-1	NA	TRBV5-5	TGTGCCAGCAGCTTAGGCAACTGGGAGACTGAAGCTTTCTTT	CASSLGNWETEAFF
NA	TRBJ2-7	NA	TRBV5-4	TGTGCCAGCAGCTCAGCGGACCTTCTGAACGAGCAGTACTTC	CASSSADLLNEQYF
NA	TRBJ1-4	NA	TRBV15	TGTGCCACCAGCAGAGATGACACCGTGGGCGAAAAACTGTTTTTT	CATSRDDTVGEKLFF
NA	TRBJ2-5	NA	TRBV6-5	TGTGCCAGCAGTTGGGGGGAGACCCAGTACTTC	CASSWGETQYF
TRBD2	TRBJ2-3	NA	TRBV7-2	TGTGCCAGCAGCCTCCGGACTAGCGGGTATAGCACAGATACGCAGTATTTT	CASSLRTSGYSTDTQYF
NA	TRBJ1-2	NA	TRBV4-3	TGCGCCAGCAGCCAAGATCAGAGAGGTGGCTACACCTTC	CASSQDQRGGYTF
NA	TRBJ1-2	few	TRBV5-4	TGTGCCAGCAGCTTGGCGGGGGGGGAGGGTAACTATGGCTACACCTTC	CASSLAGGEGNYGYTF
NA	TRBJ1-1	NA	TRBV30	TGTGCCTGGAGTGTGAACCCCCACCTGGGCACTGAAGCTTTCTTT	CAWSVNPHLGTEAFF
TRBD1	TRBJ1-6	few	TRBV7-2	TGTGCCAGCAGTCCTGACAGGGCTAATTCACCCCTCCACTTT	CASSPDRANSPLHF
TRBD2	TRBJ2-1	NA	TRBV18	TGTGCCAGCTCACCGTTGCCGACTAGCGTCTCCTACAATGAGCAGTTCTTC	CASSPLPTSVSYNEQFF
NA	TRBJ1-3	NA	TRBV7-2	TGTGCCAGCAGCTTCGCAAGGAACACCATATATTTT	CASSFARNTIYF
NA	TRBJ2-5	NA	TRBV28	TGTGCCAGCAAGGGGCAAGAGACCCAGTACTTC	CASKGQETQYF
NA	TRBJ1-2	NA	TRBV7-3	TGTGCCAGCAGCTTAGGACAGCCCGGGAACTATGGCTACACCTTC	CASSLGQPGNYGYTF
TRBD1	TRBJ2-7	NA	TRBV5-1	TGCGCCAGCAGTAATGACAGGGTAGGCGAGCAGTACTTC	CASSNDRVGEQYF
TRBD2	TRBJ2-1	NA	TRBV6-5	TGTGCCAGCACCCCGGAAAGCGGGGGGGCGAATGAGCAGTTCTTC	CASTPESGGANEQFF
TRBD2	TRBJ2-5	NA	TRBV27	TGTGCCAGCAGTCCAAAGGGACTAGCGGGGGGGGTAAAGACCCAGTACTTC	CASSPKGLAGGVKTQYF
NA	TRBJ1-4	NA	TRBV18	TGTGCCAGCTCACCAGAGGGGATGACTGAAAAACTGTTTTTT	CASSPEGMTEKLFF
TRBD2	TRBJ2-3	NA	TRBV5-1	TGCGCCAGCAGCTTGGATGGGGGGGGGAGCACAGATACGCAGTATTTT	CASSLDGGGSTDTQYF
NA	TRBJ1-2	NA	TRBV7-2	TGTGCCAGCAGCCAAACAGGGTTCGACTATGGCTACACCTTC	CASSQTGFDYGYTF
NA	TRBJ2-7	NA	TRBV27	TGTGCCAGCAGTTTCACCGACACGGGATACGAGCAGTACTTC	CASSFTDTGYEQYF
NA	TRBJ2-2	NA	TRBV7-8	TGTGCCAGCAGCTTGAGCGCTGCTGCAGGAGACACCGGGGAGCTGTTTTTT	CASSLSAAAGDTGELFF
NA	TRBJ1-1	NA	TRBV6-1	TGTGCCAGCAGTGGTTTGGGGACCGCGAACACTGAAGCTTTCTTT	CASSGLGTANTEAFF
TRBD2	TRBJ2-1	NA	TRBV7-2	TGTGCCAGCAGCTTTCTTATAGCGGGGGGGCTTTACAATGAGCAGTTCTTC	CASSFLIAGGLYNEQFF
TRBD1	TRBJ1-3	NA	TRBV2	TGTGCCAGCAGTGACAGAAACAGGGGAGTAAACACCATATATTTT	CASSDRNRGVNTIYF
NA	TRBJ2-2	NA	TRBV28	TGTGCCAGCAACGAACGGGGGAGCCAGCCATTTTACACCGGGGAGCTGTTTTTT	CASNERGSQPFYTGELFF
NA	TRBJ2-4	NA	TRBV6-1	TGTGCCAGCAGTGAAGGGACCCAACACAAAAACATTCAGTACTTC	CASSEGTQHKNIQYF
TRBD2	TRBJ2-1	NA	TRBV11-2	TGTGCCAGCAGCCCCCGGGGCGGGGGCTACAATGAGCAGTTCTTC	CASSPRGGGYNEQFF
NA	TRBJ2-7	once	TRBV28	TGTGCCAGCAGTTGGGGTAGCGCCTACGAGCAGTACTTC	CASSWGSAYEQYF
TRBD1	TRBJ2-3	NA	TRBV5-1	TGCGCCAGCAGCCCACAGGGGGCGGGCACAGATACGCAGTATTTT	CASSPQGAGTDTQYF
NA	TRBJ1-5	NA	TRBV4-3	TGCGCCAGCAGCCAAGACGGGTTGCAGCCCCAGCATTTT	CASSQDGLQPQHF
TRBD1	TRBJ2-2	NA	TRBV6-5	TGTGCCAGCCATCTCGGGACAGCAATCACCGGGGAGCTGTTTTTT	CASHLGTAITGELFF
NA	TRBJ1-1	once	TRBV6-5	TGTGCCAGCAGTCGGGGACACGATATTGAAGCTTTCTTT	CASSRGHDIEAFF
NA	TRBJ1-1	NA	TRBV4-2	TGTGCCAGCAGCCAAGATGGCAACAGACAGAACACTGAAGCTTTCTTT	CASSQDGNRQNTEAFF
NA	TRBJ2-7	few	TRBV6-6	TGTGCCAGCAGCCAAGGGGGGTCCATTCACTACGAGCAGTACTTC	CASSQGGSIHYEQYF
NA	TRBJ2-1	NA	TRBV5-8	TGTGCCAGCCTCTCGGGGGCGGCGGGCAATGAGCAGTTCTTC	CASLSGAAGNEQFF
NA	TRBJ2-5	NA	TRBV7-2	TGTGCCAGCAGCTTAGGAGGGGGAGGTAGAGAGACCCAGTACTTC	CASSLGGGGRETQYF
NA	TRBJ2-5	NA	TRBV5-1	TGCGCCAGCAGCTTGACCCCCTGGGTGAAAGAGACCCAGTACTTC	CASSLTPWVKETQYF
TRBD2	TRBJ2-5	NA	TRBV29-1	TGCAGCGTTCAGGGGACTAGCGGGGGGAGTAGGGAGACCCAGTACTTC	CSVQGTSGGSRETQYF
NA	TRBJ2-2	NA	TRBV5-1	TGCGCCAGCAGCTTGGGGGACTGGAACACCGGGGAGCTGTTTTTT	CASSLGDWNTGELFF
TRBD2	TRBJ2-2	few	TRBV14	TGTGCCAGCAGCCAAGAGCTGGGACTAGCGGGCACCGGGGAGCTGTTTTTT	CASSQELGLAGTGELFF
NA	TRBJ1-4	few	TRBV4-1	TGCGCCAGCAGCGACACCGGGACTACAAATGAAAAACTGTTTTTT	CASSDTGTTNEKLFF
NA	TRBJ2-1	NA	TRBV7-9	TGTGCCAGCAGCTTAGACGTATACAATGAGCAGTTCTTC	CASSLDVYNEQFF
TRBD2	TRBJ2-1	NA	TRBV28	TGTGCCAGCAGTTGGCATAGCGGGGGGGCCGTTGATGAGCAGTTCTTC	CASSWHSGGAVDEQFF
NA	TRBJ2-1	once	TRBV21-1	TGTGCCAGCAGCAAAGGATTGGGCAGTGAGCAGTTCTTC	CASSKGLGSEQFF
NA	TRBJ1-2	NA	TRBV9	TGTGCCAGCAGCGTAGCAGGGACACCCTATGGCTACACCTTC	CASSVAGTPYGYTF